Sequencing of this TCR beta chain was carried out in a study of blood T cell repertoires in COVID-19. In the study overall: PBMCs, B-cell-depleted T cells, or T cells provided the cDNA or gDNA that made up the material.

This CDR3 is built from 14 residues. Trimming at V came to 6 bases and at J to 8 bases, leaving 8 bases not matched to a gene. CDR1 is MNHNY and CDR2 is SVGAGI in the germline V gene (reference sequence). Profiled with immunoSEQ multiplex PCR; TCRdb holds only in-frame clones, not every one. This table holds around 170,000 clones, less than 90% found once. The origin of this receptor is a woman in her 70s with COVID-19, enrolled during active disease. The J gene is TRBJ1-4, the V gene TRBV6-6, with 8 bases that match TRBD1. Sequencing used peripheral blood. The CDR3 loop reads CASSRGQDLEKLFF. In DNA, the CDR3 is TGTGCCAGCAGCCGGGGACAGGACCTAGAAAAACTGTTTTTT.